Listed here are 13 T cell receptor beta chains from one sample, sequenced in a study of read filtering for tumor transcriptome and immune sequencing. From roughly 390 ng of RNA, a library with molecular barcoded alpha/delta and beta/gamma adaptors was made. TCRdb processed the reads anew with MiXCR; each CDR3 protein has one entry. The repertoire holds about 420 distinct CDR3 sequences, with around three quarters as singletons. Sequencing was performed on a population of CD138-negative cells sorted from bone marrow. The source is a donor aged 40 or older with multiple myeloma. This table probably holds off-target reads from a library built for another chain.

The V and J genes are TRBV2 and TRBJ2-1, with D possibly being TRBD1 (5 bases). Germline V CDR1 and CDR2: SNHLY, FYNNEI. The length of the CDR3 is 14 residues. Between the trimmed V and J ends, which lost 1 base and 4 bases, there was a span of 8 bases. DNA for the CDR3: TGTGCCAGCAGTGAAGAACAGGTTTACAATGAGCAGTTCTTC. Translation gives CASSEEQVYNEQFF.

There are a few counts of this clonotype. The gene calls are TRBV29-1 and TRBJ2-7; no definite D call. The CDR3 extends over 11 amino acids. CDR1 and CDR2 (germline): SQVTM, ANQGSEA. Trimming shortened V by 6 bases and J by 6 bases, and 12 bases separated the two germline ends. The CDR3 protein is CSVSRSGEQYF. CDR3 nucleotide sequence: TGCAGCGTCTCCAGGTCCGGCGAGCAGTACTTC.

The rearrangement links TRBV7-9 to TRBJ2-5, with 8 bases lining up with TRBD2. This CDR3 region has 14 residues. Trimming took 4 bases from V and 5 from J; bases not matched to a gene: 6. Per germline, CDR1 SEHNR and CDR2 FQNEAQ (reference sequence). The DNA of the CDR3 is TGTGCCAGCAGCTCAACGACTAGCGTGGAGACCCAGTACTTC. It is translated as CASSSTTSVETQYF.

The gene calls are TRBV19 and TRBJ2-1; no reliable D call. This CDR3 is 12 amino acids long. Looked up from germline, CDR1 is LNHDA and CDR2 is SQIVND (reference sequence). V was pared by 8 bases and J by 7 bases, with 12 bases between. CDR3 sequence reads: CASSWAQNEQFF. Written as DNA, the CDR3 is TGTGCCAGTTCGTGGGCACAGAATGAGCAGTTCTTC.

The chain's CDR3 is CASSLAPGRSKNTEAFF. The CDR3 nucleotides are TGTGCCAGCAGCTTAGCCCCGGGAAGATCTAAGAACACTGAAGCTTTCTTT. This chain uses TRBV7-9 with TRBJ1-1; no definite D call. This CDR3 contains 17 residues. Trimming took 0 bases from V and 1 from J, leaving 15 bases between them. Germline assignment: CDR1 SEHNR and CDR2 FQNEAQ (reference sequence).

The chain employs TRBV7-6 and TRBJ1-1; TRBD1 agrees at 7 bases. V was clipped by 4 bases and J by 2 bases; unmatched bases: 4. CDR1 is SGHVS and CDR2 is FNYEAQ in the germline V gene. The CDR3 covers 14 residues. CDR3 DNA sequence: TGTGCCAGCAGCTCTGACAGGGCAAACACTGAAGCTTTCTTT. Residues: CASSSDRANTEAFF. The entire variable domain, with the rest obtained from reference TRBV7-6 and TRBJ1-1, is as follows: GAGVSQSPRYKVTKRGQDVALRCDPISGHVSLYWYRQALGQGPEFLTYFNYEAQQDKSGLPNDRFSAERPEGSISTLTIQRTEQRDSAMYRCASSSDRANTEAFFGQGTRLTVV.

The chain carries TRBV20-1 and TRBJ2-3; TRBD1 aligns across 7 bases. Germline V gene data show CDR1 as DFQATT and CDR2 as SNEGSKA (reference sequence). CDR3 length equals 12 residues. V was clipped by 6 bases and J by 3 bases; unmatched bases: 3. The CDR3 spells CSATTGTDTQYF. The CDR3 DNA sequence: TGCAGTGCCACGACAGGGACAGATACGCAGTATTTT.

This chain links TRBV6-2 or TRBV6-3 with TRBJ2-5, with 7 bases that match TRBD2. J lost 1 base, V lost 6 bases, and 5 bases had no gene match. Germline-derived CDR1 and CDR2 are MNHEY and SVGEGT. The CDR3 is made up of 14 amino acids. DNA for the CDR3: TGTGCCAGCAGAAGAGCTAGCGGCCAAGAGACCCAGTACTTC. Protein: CASRRASGQETQYF.

The J gene is TRBJ2-5, the V gene TRBV28; D is undetermined. Germline loops: CDR1 MDHEN, CDR2 SYDVKM. The CDR3 has 13 amino acids. Trimming stripped 2 bases from V and 5 bases from J, with 9 bases between. The CDR3 nucleotides read TGTGCCAGCAGTTTAAATGTTCCGGAGACCCAGTACTTC. Translated: CASSLNVPETQYF.

This rearrangement joins TRBV6-6 to TRBJ2-1; the D is unclear. The V end lost 4 bases, the J end lost 10 bases, and 8 bases lay between the germline ends. The V gene's germline CDR1 is MNHNY and CDR2 SVGAGI (reference sequence). The CDR3 sequence is 11 residues long. CDR3: CASSSGREQFF. CDR3 nucleotide sequence: TGTGCCAGCAGTTCGGGCAGAGAGCAGTTCTTC.

This rearrangement joins TRBV7-9 to TRBJ2-1; 8 nucleotides align to TRBD2. Trimming took 4 bases from V and 7 from J; bases not matched to a gene: 6. The germline gives CDR1 SEHNR, CDR2 FQNEAQ (reference sequence). The CDR3 loop spans 14 amino acids. This CDR3 is CASSSPGGGNEQFF. The CDR3 DNA reads TGTGCCAGCAGCTCCCCGGGAGGGGGGAATGAGCAGTTCTTC.

The V gene is TRBV6-6, the J gene TRBJ2-1, with a possible D match to TRBD1 (6 bases). Germline loops: CDR1 MNHNY, CDR2 SVGAGI (reference sequence). The CDR3 runs 14 residues. V lost 8 bases and J 4 bases, leaving 15 bases between the germline ends. In DNA, the CDR3 is TGTGCCAGCGACAGGAGCGAAGGTTACAATGAGCAGTTCTTC. Protein product: CASDRSEGYNEQFF.

There are a few counts of this clonotype. This chain uses TRBV9 with TRBJ2-1; 8 bases align to TRBD2. The CDR3 totals 16 residues. Germline-derived CDR1 and CDR2 are SGDLS and YYNGEE. V trimming: 6 bases; J trimming: 6 bases; junction bases outside the gene matches: 14. The DNA for the CDR3 is TGTGCCAGCACCCCCGGGGGTGCGGGAGGCTCCAATGAGCAGTTCTTC. This encodes CASTPGGAGGSNEQFF.